Presented here are 16 T cell receptor beta chains from one specimen sequenced in a study of T-cell memory formation after mild COVID-19. TCRdb recomputed calls from the 5' RACE reads with MiXCR, one row per CDR3 protein. The data contain roughly 350,000 distinct CDR3 sequences, roughly 13% of them singletons. Sequenced sample: PBMCs or a T cell subset sorted from them (not recorded which). The source is a man aged 18 to 29 who had mild COVID-19 (a few samples of this study predate the infection). Cell type and time point are not known.

This clonotype was detected only a few times. This chain links TRBV20-1 with TRBJ2-2, with a tentative D call TRBD1 (6 bases). The CDR3 totals 15 residues. Germline V gene sequence: CDR1 DFQATT, CDR2 SNEGSKA (reference sequence). V was clipped by 0 bases and J by 5 bases, with 13 bases between them. This CDR3 reads CSARDPGHVTGELFF. CDR3 nucleotides: TGCAGTGCTAGAGACCCGGGACATGTTACCGGGGAGCTGTTTTTT.

This clonotype was seen only a few times. V gene TRBV28 combines with J gene TRBJ2-6; D is ambiguous. Germline lookup yields CDR1 MDHEN and CDR2 SYDVKM. The CDR3 is 15 amino acids. V was pared by 3 bases and J by 5 bases, with 11 bases between. DNA of the CDR3: TGTGCCAGCAGTTTCGACCGGCTTTGGGCCAACGTCCTGACTTTC. Residues: CASSFDRLWANVLTF.

This clonotype was detected only a few times. The V and J genes are TRBV7-9 and TRBJ1-6; no definite D call. V gave up 4 bases and J gave up 0 bases, with 13 bases separating them. The CDR3 spans 17 residues. The V gene's germline CDR1 is SEHNR and CDR2 FQNEAQ (reference sequence). The CDR3 region is CASSSSEASSYNSPLHF. The CDR3 DNA is TGTGCCAGCAGCTCCTCCGAAGCGAGCTCCTATAATTCACCCCTCCACTTT.

This clonotype has a handful of counts. The CDR3 nucleotides read TGTGCCAGCAGCATGACGGGGAATGGCGAAAAACTGTTTTTT. Protein sequence: CASSMTGNGEKLFF. The V call is TRBV3-1, the J call TRBJ1-4; D is unresolved. CDR3 length: 14 amino acids. V dropped 5 bases and J dropped 8 bases, with 15 bases sitting between them. CDR1 is LGHDT and CDR2 is YNNKEL in the germline V gene (reference sequence). The whole variable domain, remainder taken from reference TRBV3-1 and TRBJ1-4, is DTAVSQTPKYLVTQMGNDKSIKCEQNLGHDTMYWYKQDSKKFLKIMFSYNNKELIINETVPNRFSPKSPDKAHLNLHINSLELGDSAVYFCASSMTGNGEKLFFGSGTQLSVL.

The V and J genes are TRBV7-2 and TRBJ2-2; 16 bases line up with TRBD2. The V segment lost 5 bases and the J segment 7 bases; nucleotides outside the gene matches: 10. Germline assignment: CDR1 SGHTA and CDR2 FQGNSA. The CDR3 loop spans 18 amino acids. The CDR3 loop reads CASSPTGTSGGAYGELFF. CDR3 nucleotides: TGTGCCAGCAGCCCCACCGGGACTAGCGGGGGGGCCTACGGGGAGCTGTTTTTT. The whole variable domain, remainder taken from reference TRBV7-2 and TRBJ2-2, is GAGVSQSPSNKVTEKGKDVELRCDPISGHTALYWYRQSLGQGLEFLIYFQGNSAPDKSGLPSDRFSAERTGGSVSTLTIQRTQQEDSAVYLCASSPTGTSGGAYGELFFGEGSRLTVL.

This clonotype has more than one count but fewer than ten. V is TRBV7-2 and J is TRBJ1-4, with D hard to call. The germline V and J ends were trimmed by 1 base and 4 bases, with 13 bases remaining between them. The CDR3 extends over 16 amino acids. Germline CDR1 and CDR2: SGHTA and FQGNSA. Here the CDR3 DNA reads TGTGCCAGCAGCTTAGGAGTCGGGAGACTTAATGAAAAACTGTTTTTT. Protein: CASSLGVGRLNEKLFF.

This clonotype has ten or more counts. The rearrangement uses TRBV7-2 and TRBJ2-2; D possibly corresponds to TRBD1 (5 bases). Deletions cut 2 bases from V and 6 bases from J, with 16 bases between. Germline-derived CDR1 and CDR2 are SGHTA and FQGNSA. The CDR3 totals 16 residues. The CDR3 sequence is CASSLLSGAWAGELFF. Written as DNA, the CDR3 is TGTGCCAGCAGCTTACTGTCTGGGGCTTGGGCCGGGGAGCTGTTTTTT.

CDR3 sequence reads: CASSRDGRYEQYF. The CDR3 coding sequence is TGTGCCAGCAGCCGGGACGGACGCTACGAGCAGTACTTC. V and J are TRBV7-2 and TRBJ2-7; D possibly matches TRBD1 or TRBD2 (5 bases each). This CDR3 has 13 amino acids. The germline V and J ends were trimmed by 5 bases and 3 bases, with 11 bases remaining between them. Germline loops: CDR1 SGHTA, CDR2 FQGNSA.

The genes are TRBV12-3 or TRBV12-4 and TRBJ2-1; D is uncertain. CDR3 length: 15 amino acids. V was clipped by 7 bases and J by 0 bases, with 13 bases between them. This chain's CDR3 is CASTQFGGSYNEQFF. The CDR3 coding sequence is TGTGCCAGCACCCAGTTTGGTGGCTCCTACAATGAGCAGTTCTTC.

This clonotype was seen more than once but under ten times. This CDR3 reads CASSLAQYEQGQPPYGYTF. The CDR3 bases are TGCGCCAGCAGCTTGGCCCAATACGAACAGGGGCAACCTCCCTATGGCTACACCTTC. The chain links TRBV5-1 to TRBJ1-2, with TRBD1 identical over 7 bases. The CDR3 has 19 residues. V was pared by 0 bases and J by 4 bases, with 18 bases of the junction left unmatched. Germline assignment: CDR1 SGHRS and CDR2 YFSETQ.

This chain links TRBV12-3 or TRBV12-4 with TRBJ2-3; TRBD2 agrees at 8 bases. The CDR3 loop spans 17 amino acids. J lost 1 base, V lost 1 base, and 7 bases had no gene match. The chain's CDR3 is CASSLGPSGGGTDTQYF. CDR3 DNA: TGTGCCAGCAGTTTAGGCCCTTCCGGGGGGGGCACAGATACGCAGTATTTT.

The gene calls are TRBV7-9 and TRBJ2-1; D is perhaps TRBD2 (6 bases). Deletions cut 8 bases from V and 8 bases from J, with 19 bases between. This CDR3 spans 14 amino acids. Germline lookup yields CDR1 SEHNR and CDR2 FQNEAQ (reference sequence). CDR3 sequence (DNA): TGTGCCAGCCAAGGAGCGGCGGGGATGTATGAGCAGTTCTTC. This translates into CASQGAAGMYEQFF.

V is TRBV2 and J is TRBJ2-1; D tentatively reads TRBD1 or TRBD2 (5 bases each). The CDR3 has 16 amino acids. Germline V gene lookup returns CDR1 SNHLY and CDR2 FYNNEI. The V gene lost 7 bases and the J gene lost 0 bases, with 16 bases spanning the gap. Here the CDR3 DNA reads TGTGCCAGCACCTTAAATTGGGGGTTCTCCTACAATGAGCAGTTCTTC. Translating it yields CASTLNWGFSYNEQFF.

This clonotype was counted only a few times. The J gene is TRBJ2-1, the V gene TRBV7-9; D gene uncertain. The V and J ends lost 1 base and 10 bases respectively, with 8 bases between them. CDR1 and CDR2 (germline): SEHNR, FQNEAQ (reference sequence). There are 12 residues in the CDR3. CDR3 bases: TGTGCCAGCAGCTTAGTCGTAGAGGAGCAGTTCTTC. Translation gives CASSLVVEEQFF. The full variable domain, completed using reference TRBV7-9 and TRBJ2-1, is DTGVSQNPRHKITKRGQNVTFRCDPISEHNRLYWYRQTLGQGPEFLTYFQNEAQLEKSRLLSDRFSAERPKGSFSTLEIQRTEQGDSAMYLCASSLVVEEQFFGPGTRLTVL.

This clonotype has just a few counts. CDR3 protein: CASSFVAGELFF. CDR3 nucleotide sequence: TGTGCCAGCAGCTTTGTGGCCGGGGAGCTGTTTTTT. This sequence joins TRBV7-9 and TRBJ2-2; the D is unclear. CDR3 length: 12 amino acids. V lost 3 bases and J lost 6, with 5 bases in between. The V gene's germline CDR1 is SEHNR and CDR2 FQNEAQ (reference sequence). Complete variable domain (other parts from reference TRBV7-9 and TRBJ2-2): DTGVSQNPRHKITKRGQNVTFRCDPISEHNRLYWYRQTLGQGPEFLTYFQNEAQLEKSRLLSDRFSAERPKGSFSTLEIQRTEQGDSAMYLCASSFVAGELFFGEGSRLTVL.

This clonotype has ten or more counts. V and J are TRBV7-9 and TRBJ2-3, with TRBD2 identical over 9 bases. This CDR3 has 14 residues. CDR1 is SEHNR and CDR2 is FQNEAQ in the germline V gene (reference sequence). With V trimmed by 8 bases and J by 2 bases, 5 bases remained unmatched. The CDR3 sequence: CASQAGGNTDTQYF. The CDR3 DNA sequence: TGTGCCAGCCAAGCGGGGGGAAACACAGATACGCAGTATTTT.